This record covers a single T cell receptor (beta chain). Its antigen remains unidentified. The sample originates from a study of OX40 agonist ivuxolimab in advanced cancers. For the study at large: A diagnosis of hepatocellular carcinoma, melanoma, renal cell or head and neck cancer was present in dose-escalation patients. Of mixed ages from about 23 to 90 and averaging roughly 66 years, the group was more than 65% male.

Regarding the study as a whole: Normalized expansion of T-cell clones was also low for some nonresponders.

Measured with immunoSEQ multiplex PCR; TCRdb has only the in-frame clones, and not every one. The data contain approximately 94,000 clones, around nine tenths of them seen just once; the ten biggest clones take up about 0.15%. The clonotype originates from an adult with an advanced solid tumor such as melanoma, head and neck, liver or kidney cancer. The source was CD4+ or CD8+ T cells sorted from blood, collected in a trial of the OX40 agonist ivuxolimab.

The chain's CDR3 is CASSSRQINTEAFF. CDR3 sequence (DNA): TGTGCCAGCAGCTCCCGACAGATCAACACTGAAGCTTTCTTT. V usage is TRBV6-5 and J usage is TRBJ1-1, with D tentatively TRBD1 (5 bases). With 6 bases removed from V and 2 bases from J, the gap between germline ends came to 13 bases. CDR1 and CDR2 (germline): MNHEY, SVGAGI. The CDR3 is made up of 14 amino acids.